Below are 30 T cell receptor beta chains sequenced from a single sample in a study of lymphopenia after photon versus proton radiotherapy. The method was immunoSEQ multiplex PCR; TCRdb's version includes in-frame clones alone and lacks a portion of them. The sample includes roughly 38,000 clones, around 90% of them seen just once. Sequenced material: peripheral blood, taken from a patient treated with photon-based radiotherapy. These TCRs come from a man between 60 and 75 years old with cholangiocarcinoma.

V and J are TRBV11-3 and TRBJ1-5, with D unclear. This CDR3 has 19 amino acids. The V and J ends lost 6 bases and 5 bases respectively, with 29 bases between them. Germline CDR1 is SGHNT and CDR2 is YENEEA. The CDR3 spells CASSPIARGERREYQPQHF. DNA for the CDR3: TGTGCCAGCAGTCCCATAGCGCGCGGAGAAAGAAGGGAATATCAGCCCCAGCATTTT.

The chain uses TRBV10-3 and TRBJ1-3, with D unclear. The CDR3 has 14 amino acids. Germline CDR1 is ENHRY and CDR2 is SYGVKD. V dropped 3 bases and J dropped 0 bases, with 6 bases sitting between them. The CDR3 spells CAISDLLSGNTIYF. The CDR3 region has the DNA TGTGCCATCAGTGACCTTCTCTCTGGAAACACCATATATTTT.

The J gene is TRBJ2-2, the V gene TRBV4-1; TRBD1 agrees at 7 bases. Germline CDR1 reads MGHRA; CDR2 reads YSYEKL. V shed 4 bases and J 6 bases; nucleotides not matched to a gene: 5. This CDR3 has 14 residues. The CDR3 protein is CASSRNRGPGELFF. The CDR3 region has the DNA TGCGCCAGCAGCCGAAACAGGGGCCCCGGGGAGCTGTTTTTT.

The chain recombines TRBV7-9 with TRBJ1-5; D uncertain. V lost 5 bases and J lost 3, with 8 bases in between. The V gene's germline CDR1 is SEHNR and CDR2 FQNEAQ (reference sequence). CDR3 length: 13 amino acids. In DNA, the CDR3 is TGTGCCAGCAGCCGTAGTCCCAATCAGCCCCAGCATTTT. This codes for CASSRSPNQPQHF.

The chain employs TRBV2 and TRBJ2-5, with D unresolved. V was trimmed by 5 bases and J by 2 bases, leaving 12 bases between them. Per the germline V gene, CDR1 is SNHLY and CDR2 is FYNNEI. This CDR3 has 14 amino acids. DNA of the CDR3: TGTGCCAGCAGTCCCCTTCTAATTCAAGAGACCCAGTACTTC. It translates to CASSPLLIQETQYF.

This clone was recorded a few times. J is TRBJ1-6 and V is TRBV5-1, with 7 bases lining up with TRBD1. The CDR3 length is 15 residues. The germline V gene has CDR1 SGHRS and CDR2 YFSETQ. Germline trimming cut 3 bases from V and 9 bases from J; bases unmatched to any gene: 9. The CDR3 nucleotides are TGCGCCAGCAGCTCCCTCGGACAGGTGTCTTCACCCCTCCACTTT. Translated: CASSSLGQVSSPLHF.

V usage is TRBV6-6 and J usage is TRBJ1-1, with D unclear. The length of the CDR3 is 15 residues. CDR1 and CDR2 from the germline V gene are MNHNY and SVGAGI (reference sequence). Deletions cut 1 base from V and 4 bases from J, with 13 bases between. For the CDR3, the DNA is TGTGCCAGCAGTTACTTGCAGGCCCGGTCCACTGAAGCTTTCTTT. Its protein product is CASSYLQARSTEAFF.

V usage is TRBV29-1 and J usage is TRBJ2-5; 8 bases line up with TRBD1. The CDR3 is 15 residues long. V shed 2 bases and J 1 base; nucleotides not matched to a gene: 6. Germline values: CDR1 SQVTM, CDR2 ANQGSEA. In DNA, the CDR3 is TGCAGCGTTGAATTCCCCGGACAGGGCCAAGAGACCCAGTACTTC. Its protein product is CSVEFPGQGQETQYF. Looking up the rest from reference TRBV29-1 and TRBJ2-5 gives the full variable domain: SAVISQKPSRDICQRGTSLTIQCQVDSQVTMMFWYRQQPGQSLTLIATANQGSEATYESGFVIDKFPISRPNLTFSTLTVSNMSPEDSSIYLCSVEFPGQGQETQYFGPGTRLLVL.

This chain's CDR3 is CASSSPDRRYEQYF. DNA of the CDR3: TGTGCCAGCAGTTCCCCGGACAGGAGGTACGAGCAGTACTTC. This chain joins TRBV6-5 and TRBJ2-7; the match to TRBD1 covers 7 bases. V lost 4 bases, J lost 4 bases, and 7 bases stayed unmatched. Germline V gene lookup returns CDR1 MNHEY and CDR2 SVGAGI. The CDR3 covers 14 residues.

The CDR3 spells CASSRFFSEQETQYF. CDR3 nucleotides: TGCGCCAGCAGCCGGTTTTTTAGTGAACAAGAGACCCAGTACTTC. The gene calls are TRBV5-1 and TRBJ2-5; D uncertain. Looked up from germline, CDR1 is SGHRS and CDR2 is YFSETQ. The V end lost 4 bases, the J end lost 2 bases, and 15 bases lay between the germline ends. The CDR3 totals 15 residues.

This sequence joins TRBV27 and TRBJ2-7; D is undetermined. V dropped 3 bases and J dropped 0 bases, with 9 bases sitting between them. This CDR3 is 14 amino acids long. Germline-derived CDR1 and CDR2 are MNHEY and SMNVEV (reference sequence). The CDR3 DNA reads as TGTGCCAGCAGTTTGGGCAGGAACTCCTACGAGCAGTACTTC. This encodes CASSLGRNSYEQYF.

The J gene is TRBJ2-5, the V gene TRBV7-9; D possibly uses TRBD1 or TRBD2 (6 bases each). Germline loops: CDR1 SEHNR, CDR2 FQNEAQ (reference sequence). The CDR3 is 13 amino acids. Trimming left V 5 bases short and J 5 bases short, with 12 bases between. The CDR3 region is CASSPGAPETQYF. The CDR3 region has the DNA TGTGCCAGCAGCCCGGGGGCACCGGAGACCCAGTACTTC.

The rearrangement uses TRBV5-6 and TRBJ1-3; D is undetermined. This CDR3 has 14 residues. The germline gives CDR1 SGHDT, CDR2 YYEEEE. With 1 base removed from V and 2 bases from J, the gap between germline ends came to 7 bases. The CDR3 bases are TGTGCCAGCAGCTTGACGGCAGCTGGAAACACCATATATTTT. Translated, it gives CASSLTAAGNTIYF.

V and J are TRBV2 and TRBJ2-1; tentative D call: TRBD1 (7 bases). Germline V CDR1 and CDR2: SNHLY, FYNNEI. This CDR3 is 15 amino acids long. V lost 4 bases to trimming and J lost 7 bases, with 17 bases between them. CDR3 in DNA: TGTGCCAGCAGTGGTGTAGGGGGCGGGGAGAATGAGCAGTTCTTC. It is translated as CASSGVGGGENEQFF. Complete variable domain (other parts from reference TRBV2 and TRBJ2-1): EPEVTQTPSHQVTQMGQEVILRCVPISNHLYFYWYRQILGQKVEFLVSFYNNEISEKSEIFDDQFSVERPDGSNFTLKIRSTKLEDSAMYFCASSGVGGGENEQFFGPGTRLTVL.

This clone was seen once. The genes are TRBV4-1 and TRBJ2-3, with 15 nucleotides matching TRBD2. The CDR3 covers 19 residues. CDR1 and CDR2 (germline): MGHRA, YSYEKL. The J segment lost 4 bases and the V segment lost 1 base, leaving 9 bases of the junction unmatched. The CDR3 loop is CASSQGIWTSGRGADTQYF. The DNA of the CDR3 is TGCGCCAGCAGCCAAGGGATTTGGACTAGCGGGAGGGGGGCAGATACGCAGTATTTT.

The rearrangement joins TRBV2 to TRBJ2-1; 7 bases match TRBD2. The CDR3 spans 15 residues. Germline V gene data show CDR1 as SNHLY and CDR2 as FYNNEI. V shed 4 bases and J 3 bases; nucleotides not matched to a gene: 6. CDR3: CASSVISGFYNEQFF. The CDR3 nucleotides read TGTGCCAGCAGTGTCATTAGCGGGTTCTACAATGAGCAGTTCTTC.

The rearrangement joins TRBV7-2 to TRBJ2-7, with 9 bases that match TRBD2. Germline V CDR1 and CDR2: SGHTA, FQGNSA. The junction had 3 bases not matched to a gene; V was cut back by 1 base and J by 5 bases. The CDR3 has 14 amino acids. CDR3 sequence: CASSLVAGGNEQYF. The CDR3 DNA sequence: TGTGCCAGCAGCTTAGTCGCGGGAGGGAACGAGCAGTACTTC.

The gene calls are TRBV7-3 and TRBJ2-3; 9 bases are a match to TRBD2. From germline, CDR1 is SGHTA and CDR2 FQGTGA. The CDR3 sequence is 15 residues long. V was pared by 6 bases and J by 3 bases, with 7 bases of the junction left unmatched. CDR3 amino acids: CASSRSGSRTDTQYF. The CDR3 nucleotides read TGTGCCAGCAGTCGTAGCGGGAGTAGAACAGATACGCAGTATTTT.

This chain joins TRBV5-1 and TRBJ2-1, with D possibly TRBD1 on 5 matching bases. Trimming stripped 4 bases from V and 7 bases from J, with 21 bases between. The germline V gene encodes CDR1 SGHRS and CDR2 YFSETQ. This CDR3 region has 16 residues. The CDR3 here is CASSPERQRVVNEQFF. The CDR3 region has the DNA TGCGCCAGCAGCCCCGAACGACAGCGAGTGGTTAATGAGCAGTTCTTC.

The V call is TRBV5-4, the J call TRBJ2-1, with D unresolved. The CDR3 spans 11 residues. V was shortened by 3 bases and J by 5 bases, with 3 bases between the two germline ends. Germline V gene lookup returns CDR1 SGHNT and CDR2 YYREEE (reference sequence). CDR3 loop: CASSYNNEQFF. The CDR3 DNA sequence: TGTGCCAGCAGCTACAACAATGAGCAGTTCTTC.

In this sample, this clone turned up once. The chain joins TRBV7-3 to TRBJ1-1; perhaps TRBD1 as D (6 bases). The CDR3 runs 14 residues. The germline V gene has CDR1 SGHTA and CDR2 FQGTGA. Trimming stripped 4 bases from V and 3 bases from J, with 12 bases between. The DNA of the CDR3 is TGTGCCAGCAGCTCTCGGGCAGGGGACACTGAAGCTTTCTTT. The encoded protein is CASSSRAGDTEAFF.

The chain has TRBV11-3 and TRBJ2-7; 7 nucleotides line up with TRBD1. Germline V gives CDR1 SGHNT, CDR2 YENEEA. V gave up 5 bases and J gave up 5 bases; unmatched junction bases: 6. CDR3 length: 13 residues. The chain's CDR3 is CASSRQGADEQYF. DNA of the CDR3: TGTGCCAGCAGCAGACAGGGAGCCGACGAGCAGTACTTC.

The gene calls are TRBV28 and TRBJ2-3, with 13 positions matching TRBD2. Germline V gives CDR1 MDHEN, CDR2 SYDVKM. V shed 6 bases, J shed 5 bases, and the junction held 5 bases outside the gene matches. The CDR3 covers 15 residues. The CDR3 coding sequence is TGTGCCAGCAGGACTAGCGGGAGGCTGGGAGATACGCAGTATTTT. Amino acid sequence: CASRTSGRLGDTQYF.

The V gene is TRBV28, the J gene TRBJ1-5, with D possibly being TRBD1 (5 bases). In germline, CDR1 is MDHEN, CDR2 SYDVKM. V was shortened by 3 bases and J by 5 bases, with 17 bases between the two germline ends. The CDR3 totals 16 residues. CDR3 sequence (DNA): TGTGCCAGCAGTTTGCCGGGACGGGATGATTATCAGCCCCAGCATTTT. Translated: CASSLPGRDDYQPQHF.

The chain combines TRBV20-1 with TRBJ1-4; D ambiguous. V shed 7 bases and J shed 5 bases, with 8 bases lying between them. CDR1 is DFQATT and CDR2 is SNEGSKA in the germline V gene (reference sequence). This CDR3 has 11 amino acids. CDR3: CSGRSNEKLFF. The CDR3 DNA sequence: TGCAGTGGCAGGTCGAATGAAAAACTGTTTTTT.

V usage is TRBV5-1 and J usage is TRBJ2-7; 8 bases are shared with TRBD1. V trimming: 5 bases; J trimming: 2 bases; junction bases outside the gene matches: 6. Per the germline V gene, CDR1 is SGHRS and CDR2 is YFSETQ. The CDR3 is 14 amino acids. In nucleotides, the CDR3 is TGCGCCAGCAGTCACGGACAGGGAGCCTACGAGCAGTACTTC. It translates to CASSHGQGAYEQYF.

This clone showed up just once. The chain joins TRBV7-6 to TRBJ1-6, with TRBD1 as a possible D gene (5 bases). Germline CDR1 SGHVS, CDR2 FNYEAQ. The V and J ends lost 2 bases and 7 bases respectively, with 12 bases between them. This CDR3 comprises 15 residues. This CDR3 reads CASSLYQGENSPLHF. Written as DNA, the CDR3 is TGTGCCAGCAGCTTATACCAGGGTGAGAATTCACCCCTCCACTTT.

This chain uses TRBV6-5 with TRBJ1-4; D gene uncertain. Trimming took 4 bases from V and 0 from J, leaving 12 bases between them. This CDR3 has 16 amino acids. Germline V gives CDR1 MNHEY, CDR2 SVGAGI. This CDR3 is CASSSLNRATNEKLFF. CDR3 bases: TGTGCCAGCAGTTCTTTGAATCGAGCAACTAATGAAAAACTGTTTTTT.

This chain uses TRBV19 with TRBJ1-2; no reliable D call. There are 13 residues in the CDR3. The germline gives CDR1 LNHDA, CDR2 SQIVND (reference sequence). The V and J ends lost 8 bases and 5 bases respectively, with 15 bases between them. The CDR3 region has the DNA TGTGCCAGTCGTGGAGGTGTTCTTTATGGCTACACCTTC. Protein sequence: CASRGGVLYGYTF.

The rearrangement links TRBV7-9 to TRBJ1-5; D remains unclear. Germline-derived CDR1 and CDR2 are SEHNR and FQNEAQ (reference sequence). CDR3 length: 14 residues. V lost 4 bases, J lost 0 bases, and 7 bases lay in between. CDR3 in DNA: TGTGCCAGCAGCTATTTAAATAGCAATCAGCCCCAGCATTTT. Protein: CASSYLNSNQPQHF.